One and the same sample provided the 14 T cell receptor beta chains below, sequenced in a study of identical twins. TCRdb fed the 5' RACE reads into MiXCR, producing one record per CDR3 protein. This table holds hundreds of thousands of distinct CDR3 sequences, around 24% found once. The data were also submitted as part of a second study, on T cells expressing NK-cell markers.

The sample was CD4+ T cells sorted from blood. The receptors here all came from a woman aged 18-35 years in good health.

The chain recombines TRBV6-6 with TRBJ2-3; TRBD1 agrees at 7 bases. This CDR3 is 13 amino acids long. CDR1 and CDR2 from the germline V gene are MNHNY and SVGAGI (reference sequence). V shed 7 bases and J 4 bases; nucleotides not matched to a gene: 5. The CDR3 DNA follows: TGTGCCAGCACCTACAGGGGCCCAGATACGCAGTATTTT. Protein: CASTYRGPDTQYF.

This clonotype was counted a few times. The genes are TRBV5-1 and TRBJ1-2, with D hard to call. Between the trimmed V and J ends, which lost 2 bases and 7 bases, there was a span of 12 bases. This CDR3 region has 13 residues. Germline CDR1 and CDR2: SGHRS and YFSETQ. This CDR3 reads CASSLAPESGYTF. The CDR3 nucleotides read TGCGCCAGCAGCTTAGCCCCCGAGTCTGGCTACACCTTC.

This chain links TRBV9 with TRBJ2-5; no reliable D call. The germline V gene has CDR1 SGDLS and CDR2 YYNGEE. Trimming took 0 bases from V and 2 from J, leaving 11 bases between them. The CDR3 runs to 15 residues. The CDR3 sequence: CASSVGANPQETQYF. The CDR3 DNA reads TGTGCCAGCAGCGTAGGTGCGAACCCACAAGAGACCCAGTACTTC. The entire variable domain, with the rest obtained from reference TRBV9 and TRBJ2-5, is as follows: DSGVTQTPKHLITATGQRVTLRCSPRSGDLSVYWYQQSLDQGLQFLIQYYNGEERAKGNILERFSAQQFPDLHSELNLSSLELGDSALYFCASSVGANPQETQYFGPGTRLLVL.

This clonotype has only a few counts. The chain is built from TRBV9 and TRBJ2-1; maybe TRBD1 (8 bases). Between the trimmed V and J ends, which lost 3 bases and 3 bases, there was a span of 13 bases. In germline, CDR1 is SGDLS, CDR2 YYNGEE. The CDR3 loop spans 15 amino acids. The CDR3 sequence is CASSAAGTGYNEQFF. In DNA, the CDR3 is TGTGCCAGCAGCGCAGCGGGGACAGGCTACAATGAGCAGTTCTTC.

This clonotype came up a few times. The J gene is TRBJ2-1, the V gene TRBV20-1; 8 bases are shared with TRBD2. The germline V gene has CDR1 DFQATT and CDR2 SNEGSKA (reference sequence). Trimming cost V 5 bases and J 8 bases; bases outside gene matches: 11. The CDR3 runs to 14 residues. Here the CDR3 DNA reads TGCAGTGCTCTACTAGCGGCCCGGAGGGATGAGCAGTTCTTC. Translating gives CSALLAARRDEQFF.

This clonotype was seen only a few times. The V and J genes are TRBV5-1 and TRBJ1-3; no clear D. The CDR3 extends over 19 amino acids. Trimming pared 0 bases from V and 0 bases from J, leaving 19 bases between. The germline V gene encodes CDR1 SGHRS and CDR2 YFSETQ. The CDR3 nucleotides read TGCGCCAGCAGCTTGGGTGGAAGACTTGGCACCAGCTCTGGAAACACCATATATTTT. It encodes CASSLGGRLGTSSGNTIYF.

This chain uses TRBV5-1 with TRBJ1-1; D gene uncertain. V was clipped by 2 bases and J by 1 base, with 12 bases between them. Per the germline V gene, CDR1 is SGHRS and CDR2 is YFSETQ. The CDR3 has 15 residues. CDR3 amino acids: CASSFDGVGNTEAFF. DNA of the CDR3: TGCGCCAGCAGCTTTGATGGGGTTGGGAACACTGAAGCTTTCTTT.

This clonotype was detected only a few times. The gene calls are TRBV9 and TRBJ2-3; the D is unclear. CDR1 is SGDLS and CDR2 is YYNGEE in the germline V gene. Trimming cost V 0 bases and J 0 bases, with 5 bases left between them. The CDR3 sequence is 14 residues long. CDR3 in amino acids: CASSVGRSTDTQYF. CDR3 nucleotide sequence: TGTGCCAGCAGCGTAGGTCGCAGCACAGATACGCAGTATTTT.

The rearrangement links TRBV20-1 to TRBJ2-2; D is ambiguous. V was trimmed by 3 bases and J by 2 bases, leaving 10 bases between them. The CDR3 is made up of 14 amino acids. CDR1 is DFQATT, CDR2 SNEGSKA, per germline (reference sequence). For the CDR3, the DNA is TGCAGTGCTAGTGACCCGCGTAACACCGGGGAGCTGTTTTTT. Translation gives CSASDPRNTGELFF.

The genes are TRBV10-3 and TRBJ1-5; maybe TRBD1 (6 bases). This CDR3 contains 14 residues. V lost 5 bases and J 3 bases, leaving 11 bases between the germline ends. Germline CDR1 reads ENHRY; CDR2 reads SYGVKD. In DNA form, the CDR3 reads TGTGCCATCAGTCATCAGGGGTCCAATCAGCCCCAGCATTTT. Its translation: CAISHQGSNQPQHF.

This clonotype was observed a handful of times. The V and J genes are TRBV6-1 and TRBJ2-7; TRBD2 matches 12 bases. There are 15 residues in the CDR3. CDR1 is MNHNS and CDR2 is SASEGT in the germline V gene. The V segment lost 6 bases and the J segment 6 bases; nucleotides outside the gene matches: 9. DNA of the CDR3: TGTGCCAGCAGGATACCGACTAGCGGGAGCGTCGAGCAGTACTTC. This codes for CASRIPTSGSVEQYF.

V usage is TRBV7-8 and J usage is TRBJ2-2, with D hard to call. Between the trimmed V and J ends, which lost 0 bases and 7 bases, there was a span of 12 bases. CDR1 and CDR2 (germline): SGHVS, FQNEAQ. The CDR3 spans 15 residues. Written as DNA, the CDR3 is TGTGCCAGCAGCTTAGCGTGGAGCCCCAGCGGGGAGCTGTTTTTT. Its translation is CASSLAWSPSGELFF.

The chain couples TRBV5-1 to TRBJ1-1; TRBD1 matches 10 bases. V shed 3 bases, J shed 4 bases, and the junction held 12 bases outside the gene matches. The CDR3 is 17 residues long. Germline V gene data show CDR1 as SGHRS and CDR2 as YFSETQ. The CDR3 reads CASSSGQGPGIGTEAFF. Written as DNA, the CDR3 is TGCGCCAGCAGCTCGGGACAGGGGCCGGGGATAGGCACTGAAGCTTTCTTT.

This chain joins TRBV5-1 and TRBJ1-3; no reliable D call. V shed 3 bases and J shed 2 bases, with 6 bases lying between them. The CDR3 has 13 residues. Germline-derived CDR1 and CDR2 are SGHRS and YFSETQ. The CDR3 here is CASSSDPGNTIYF. The CDR3 DNA reads TGCGCCAGCAGCTCCGACCCTGGAAACACCATATATTTT.